What follows describes a single T cell receptor beta chain. Its antigen is unidentified. The sample belongs to a study of T cell repertoires in cytomegalovirus infection. Study conclusions and caveats: Across the ex vivo response, the dominant clonotypes were HLA-C-restricted CMV-specific TCR beta clonotypes.

A single record per CDR3 protein comes from TCRdb applying MiXCR to the reads. The profile shows 550,000 to 700,000 distinct CDR3 sequences, around two fifths of them singletons. The CDR3 has 17 residues. V lost 6 bases, J lost 4 bases, and 22 bases lay in between. Looked up from germline, CDR1 is MNHEY and CDR2 is SVGEGT. The receptor comes from a human donor in good health (CMV status not recorded). Some clones in this sample may be carry-over from other donors' samples. J is TRBJ2-1 and V is TRBV6-2 or TRBV6-3; either TRBD1 or TRBD2 may fit D (5 bases each). The starting material was cultured PBMCs, obtained from culture after CMV antigen stimulation. The CDR3 here is CASSYTTGTKYYNEQFF. Here the CDR3 DNA reads TGTGCCAGCAGCTACACCACCGGGACGAAATATTACAATGAGCAGTTCTTC.